This T cell receptor (beta chain) was obtained from a study of blood T cell repertoires in COVID-19. Study-wide background: The United States, Italy and Spain supplied acute and convalescent COVID-19 samples.

During active infection, Seattle patients enrolled and were then monitored through disease. Per the study methods: Amplification of reference gene primers provided the estimated nucleated cell counts. The protocol was immunoSEQ multiplex PCR, while the TCRdb copy is restricted to in-frame clones and leaves out a portion. D and trimming come from the DNA, and the V and J calls and clone size come from that table. The table lists roughly 300,000 clones, about 81% of them singletons, with about 1.5% in the top ten. Germline lookup yields CDR1 MGHRA and CDR2 YSYEKL. This CDR3 has 18 residues. Trimming took 1 base from V and 8 from J, leaving 24 bases between them.

The sequencing input was peripheral blood. The TCR comes from a human donor with COVID-19, enrolled during active disease. The donor label of this sample is uncertain. The chain carries TRBV4-1 and TRBJ2-1; D might be TRBD2 (5 bases). CDR3 sequence reads: CASSQGSRETQLLDEQFF. Written as DNA, the CDR3 is TGCGCCAGCAGCCAAGGAAGTAGGGAGACGCAACTCTTGGATGAGCAGTTCTTC.